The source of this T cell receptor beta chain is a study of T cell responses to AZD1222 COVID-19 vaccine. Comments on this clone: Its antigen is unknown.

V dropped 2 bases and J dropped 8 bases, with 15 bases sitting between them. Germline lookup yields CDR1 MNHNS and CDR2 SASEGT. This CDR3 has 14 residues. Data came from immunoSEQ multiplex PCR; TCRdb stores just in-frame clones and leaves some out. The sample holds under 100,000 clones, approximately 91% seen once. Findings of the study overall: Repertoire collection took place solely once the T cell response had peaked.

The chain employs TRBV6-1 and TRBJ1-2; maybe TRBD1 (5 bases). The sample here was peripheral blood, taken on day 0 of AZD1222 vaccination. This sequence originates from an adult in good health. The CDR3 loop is CASSERGGGLGYTF. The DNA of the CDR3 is TGTGCCAGCAGTGAACGGGGCGGGGGATTAGGCTACACCTTC.